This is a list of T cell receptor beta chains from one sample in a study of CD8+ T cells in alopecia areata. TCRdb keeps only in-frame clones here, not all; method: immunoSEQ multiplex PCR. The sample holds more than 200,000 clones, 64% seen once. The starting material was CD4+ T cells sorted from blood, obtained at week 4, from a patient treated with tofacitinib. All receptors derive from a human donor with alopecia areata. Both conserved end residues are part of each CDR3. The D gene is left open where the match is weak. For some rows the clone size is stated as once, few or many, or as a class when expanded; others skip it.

CDR3aa: CAWSVMDREGYGYTF
CDR3nt: TGTGCCTGGAGTGTAATGGACAGGGAGGGGTATGGCTACACCTTC
abundance: once
v_gene: TRBV30
j_gene: TRBJ1-2
d_gene: TRBD1

CDR3aa: CASSYPPGDRGNIQYF
CDR3nt: TGTGCCAGCAGTTACCCACCCGGGGACAGGGGGAACATTCAGTACTTC
abundance: few
v_gene: TRBV6-5
j_gene: TRBJ2-4
d_gene: TRBD1

CDR3aa: CASVPSGGAVGDTQYF
CDR3nt: TGCGCCAGCGTTCCCAGCGGGGGGGCAGTCGGAGATACGCAGTATTTT
abundance: .
v_gene: TRBV5-1
j_gene: TRBJ2-3
d_gene: TRBD2

CDR3aa: CASSMKVNTEAFF
CDR3nt: TGTGCCAGTAGTATGAAAGTGAACACTGAAGCTTTCTTT
abundance: once
v_gene: TRBV19
j_gene: TRBJ1-1
d_gene: .

CDR3aa: CATTQGARAIQFF
CDR3nt: TGTGCCACTACACAGGGGGCGCGGGCCATACAGTTCTTC
abundance: .
v_gene: TRBV6-5
j_gene: TRBJ2-1
d_gene: TRBD1

CDR3aa: CSVVGTTYNEQFF
CDR3nt: TGCAGCGTTGTCGGGACAACTTACAATGAGCAGTTCTTC
abundance: .
v_gene: TRBV29-1
j_gene: TRBJ2-1
d_gene: .

CDR3aa: CASSQRDEQYF
CDR3nt: TGTGCCAGCTCACAACGGGACGAGCAGTACTTC
abundance: .
v_gene: TRBV18
j_gene: TRBJ2-7
d_gene: .

CDR3aa: CTSSSRGGRGTDTQYF
CDR3nt: TGCACCAGCAGCTCGCGGGGGGGGCGTGGCACAGATACGCAGTATTTT
abundance: .
v_gene: TRBV1
j_gene: TRBJ2-3
d_gene: .

CDR3aa: CASSLGPGGRGANYGYTF
CDR3nt: TGCGCCAGCAGCTTGGGCCCCGGGGGCCGGGGAGCTAACTATGGCTACACCTTC
abundance: .
v_gene: TRBV5-1
j_gene: TRBJ1-2
d_gene: .

CDR3aa: CATSRGVESTTDTQYF
CDR3nt: TGTGCCACCAGCAGAGGGGTGGAATCTACCACAGATACGCAGTATTTT
abundance: .
v_gene: TRBV15
j_gene: TRBJ2-3
d_gene: .

CDR3aa: CAWSRQGTAPLHF
CDR3nt: TGTGCCTGGAGCCGACAGGGAACTGCACCCCTCCACTTT
abundance: few
v_gene: TRBV30
j_gene: TRBJ1-6
d_gene: TRBD1

CDR3aa: CASSGTGTFGDEQFF
CDR3nt: TGTGCCAGCAGCGGTACCGGGACCTTCGGCGATGAGCAGTTCTTC
abundance: .
v_gene: TRBV11-2
j_gene: TRBJ2-1
d_gene: .

CDR3aa: CASSQAANQPQHF
CDR3nt: TGCGCCAGCAGCCAAGCGGCGAATCAGCCCCAGCATTTT
abundance: .
v_gene: TRBV4-3
j_gene: TRBJ1-5
d_gene: .

CDR3aa: CASSQDGGGGAGDTQYF
CDR3nt: TGCGCCAGCAGCCAAGATGGAGGCGGGGGGGCAGGAGATACGCAGTATTTT
abundance: .
v_gene: TRBV4-1
j_gene: TRBJ2-3
d_gene: TRBD2

CDR3aa: CASSDGGSYDGYTF
CDR3nt: TGTGCCAGTAGTGACGGGGGGTCATACGACGGCTACACCTTC
abundance: .
v_gene: TRBV19
j_gene: TRBJ1-2
d_gene: .

CDR3aa: CASSRGAEETQYF
CDR3nt: TGTGCCAGCAGCCGAGGGGCGGAAGAGACCCAGTACTTC
abundance: .
v_gene: TRBV11-3
j_gene: TRBJ2-5
d_gene: .

CDR3aa: CASSQPGRAEQFF
CDR3nt: TGTGCCAGCAGCCAACCGGGGCGCGCTGAGCAGTTCTTC
abundance: .
v_gene: TRBV14
j_gene: TRBJ2-1
d_gene: .

CDR3aa: CASSPGGSYGYTF
CDR3nt: TGTGCCAGCAGTCCAGGGGGCAGCTATGGCTACACCTTC
abundance: .
v_gene: TRBV27
j_gene: TRBJ1-2
d_gene: TRBD1

CDR3aa: CASSLSRSSYNEQFF
CDR3nt: TGCGCCAGCAGCCTCTCCAGAAGCTCCTACAATGAGCAGTTCTTC
abundance: few
v_gene: TRBV4-3
j_gene: TRBJ2-1
d_gene: .

CDR3aa: CASSLGPGTDYEQYF
CDR3nt: TGTGCTAGCAGCTTAGGTCCGGGGACGGACTACGAGCAGTACTTC
abundance: .
v_gene: TRBV7-7
j_gene: TRBJ2-7
d_gene: .

CDR3aa: CASSQERQGAYEQYF
CDR3nt: TGCGCCAGCAGCCAAGAAAGACAGGGGGCCTACGAGCAGTACTTC
abundance: .
v_gene: TRBV4-3
j_gene: TRBJ2-7
d_gene: TRBD1

CDR3aa: CSVLRETQYF
CDR3nt: TGCAGCGTTCTGAGGGAGACCCAGTACTTC
abundance: .
v_gene: TRBV29-1
j_gene: TRBJ2-5
d_gene: .

CDR3aa: CAISAIVGLTNTGELFF
CDR3nt: TGTGCCATCAGCGCGATCGTAGGCCTGACGAACACCGGGGAGCTGTTTTTT
abundance: .
v_gene: TRBV10-3
j_gene: TRBJ2-2
d_gene: .

CDR3aa: CSARYGGTNEKLFF
CDR3nt: TGCAGCGCCAGATACGGGGGGACTAATGAAAAACTGTTTTTT
abundance: .
v_gene: TRBV29-1
j_gene: TRBJ1-4
d_gene: .

CDR3aa: CASSWTFTDTQYF
CDR3nt: TGTGCCAGCAGCTGGACTTTCACAGATACGCAGTATTTT
abundance: .
v_gene: TRBV7-2
j_gene: TRBJ2-3
d_gene: .

CDR3aa: CASSPGQSVIYF
CDR3nt: TGTGCCAGCAGCCCGGGACAGTCAGTCATATATTTT
abundance: .
v_gene: TRBV7-9
j_gene: TRBJ1-3
d_gene: TRBD1

CDR3aa: CASSGPATDTQYF
CDR3nt: TGTGCCAGCAGCGGACCTGCCACAGATACGCAGTATTTT
abundance: .
v_gene: TRBV7-2
j_gene: TRBJ2-3
d_gene: .

CDR3aa: CASSGRVRETQYF
CDR3nt: TGTGCCAGCAGTGGTAGGGTACGGGAGACCCAGTACTTC
abundance: .
v_gene: TRBV27
j_gene: TRBJ2-5
d_gene: .

CDR3aa: CSVEVGQGVSGYTF
CDR3nt: TGCAGCGTTGAAGTGGGACAGGGGGTGAGCGGCTACACCTTC
abundance: .
v_gene: TRBV29-1
j_gene: TRBJ1-2
d_gene: TRBD1

CDR3aa: CSVLDIGGSGNTIYF
CDR3nt: TGCAGCGTCTTGGACATTGGGGGATCTGGAAACACCATATATTTT
abundance: .
v_gene: TRBV29-1
j_gene: TRBJ1-3
d_gene: .

CDR3aa: CASSQGSGGGNTQYF
CDR3nt: TGTGCCAGCAGCCAGGGTAGCGGGGGAGGGAATACGCAGTATTTT
abundance: .
v_gene: TRBV7-2
j_gene: TRBJ2-3
d_gene: TRBD2

CDR3aa: CASSLTGGSEQYF
CDR3nt: TGTGCCAGCAGCTTGACCGGAGGGAGTGAGCAGTACTTC
abundance: .
v_gene: TRBV5-4
j_gene: TRBJ2-7
d_gene: .

CDR3aa: CAWTSWGGAGNTEAFF
CDR3nt: TGTGCCTGGACCTCATGGGGGGGCGCGGGGAACACTGAAGCTTTCTTT
abundance: once
v_gene: TRBV30
j_gene: TRBJ1-1
d_gene: .

CDR3aa: CSVEGARGQNGYTF
CDR3nt: TGCAGCGTTGAAGGGGCCAGGGGACAGAATGGCTACACCTTC
abundance: .
v_gene: TRBV29-1
j_gene: TRBJ1-2
d_gene: TRBD1

CDR3aa: CASSSGSGLFNQPQHF
CDR3nt: TGTGCCAGCAGCTCCGGATCTGGGCTGTTCAATCAGCCCCAGCATTTT
abundance: .
v_gene: TRBV5-6
j_gene: TRBJ1-5
d_gene: .

CDR3aa: CASSLGGQNYGYTF
CDR3nt: TGTGCCAGCAGCTTAGGGGGACAGAACTATGGCTACACCTTC
abundance: .
v_gene: TRBV7-2
j_gene: TRBJ1-2
d_gene: TRBD1

CDR3aa: CASSETTDTQYF
CDR3nt: TGTGCCAGCAGTGAGACGACGGATACGCAGTATTTT
abundance: few
v_gene: TRBV2
j_gene: TRBJ2-3
d_gene: .

CDR3aa: CASEQGAQSSPLHF
CDR3nt: TGTGCCAGCGAACAGGGGGCGCAGAGTTCACCCCTCCACTTT
abundance: .
v_gene: TRBV5-5
j_gene: TRBJ1-6
d_gene: TRBD1

CDR3aa: CSAQRGYSYNEQFF
CDR3nt: TGCAGCGCACAGCGGGGGTACTCCTACAATGAGCAGTTCTTC
abundance: .
v_gene: TRBV29-1
j_gene: TRBJ2-1
d_gene: TRBD2

CDR3aa: CASSYRGGLNTEAFF
CDR3nt: TGCGCCAGCAGCTACAGGGGAGGGCTGAACACTGAAGCTTTCTTT
abundance: .
v_gene: TRBV4-1
j_gene: TRBJ1-1
d_gene: TRBD1

CDR3aa: CASSPQGNSNQPQHF
CDR3nt: TGTGCCAGCAGCCCCCAGGGGAATAGCAATCAGCCCCAGCATTTT
abundance: .
v_gene: TRBV7-2
j_gene: TRBJ1-5
d_gene: .

CDR3aa: CASSLASAGRNEKLFF
CDR3nt: TGTGCCAGCAGCTTAGCGTCGGCAGGCCGTAATGAAAAACTGTTTTTT
abundance: .
v_gene: TRBV7-9
j_gene: TRBJ1-4
d_gene: .

CDR3aa: CASSSLAGALNEQFF
CDR3nt: TGTGCCAGTAGTTCCTTAGCGGGGGCCCTCAATGAGCAGTTCTTC
abundance: few
v_gene: TRBV19
j_gene: TRBJ2-1
d_gene: TRBD2

CDR3aa: CASSLNLEETQYF
CDR3nt: TGCGCCAGCAGCTTGAACCTGGAAGAGACCCAGTACTTC
abundance: .
v_gene: TRBV5-1
j_gene: TRBJ2-5
d_gene: .

CDR3aa: CASSLETVGGYTF
CDR3nt: TGTGCCAGCAGCTTGGAAACGGTCGGAGGCTACACCTTC
abundance: .
v_gene: TRBV5-5
j_gene: TRBJ1-2
d_gene: .

CDR3aa: CASSSRAGGTDTQYF
CDR3nt: TGTGCCAGCAGTTCCCGGGCCGGGGGCACAGATACGCAGTATTTT
abundance: .
v_gene: TRBV9
j_gene: TRBJ2-3
d_gene: .

CDR3aa: CASSGVWGYTF
CDR3nt: TGTGCCAGCAGTGGGGTGTGGGGCTACACCTTC
abundance: .
v_gene: TRBV25-1
j_gene: TRBJ1-2
d_gene: .

CDR3aa: CAISRNSGGGTDTQYF
CDR3nt: TGTGCCATCAGTCGAAATAGCGGGGGCGGCACAGATACGCAGTATTTT
abundance: .
v_gene: TRBV10-3
j_gene: TRBJ2-3
d_gene: TRBD2

CDR3aa: CASSPFQGTEAFF
CDR3nt: TGTGCCAGCTCGCCCTTTCAAGGCACTGAAGCTTTCTTT
abundance: .
v_gene: TRBV6-5
j_gene: TRBJ1-1
d_gene: .

CDR3aa: CATLAGTKSSYNSPLHF
CDR3nt: TGCGCCACGCTGGCGGGGACAAAAAGCTCCTATAATTCACCCCTCCACTTT
abundance: few
v_gene: TRBV5-1
j_gene: TRBJ1-6
d_gene: .

CDR3aa: CAWSGTGGSYEQYF
CDR3nt: TGTGCCTGGAGTGGGACAGGGGGCTCCTACGAGCAGTACTTC
abundance: .
v_gene: TRBV30
j_gene: TRBJ2-7
d_gene: TRBD1